This TCR beta chain was recorded in a study of regulatory T cells in long-lasting Graves disease. This clonotype appeared a few times. The time point denotes: persistent/refractory GD, antithyroid drugs over 5 years with positive TRAb. PBMCs were the source of the RNA used for TCR sequencing. With iRepertoire HTBI primers and Arm-PCR of CDR3 regions, TCR beta libraries were built. Via MiXCR, TCRdb re-called the multiplex PCR reads, giving one row per CDR3 protein. The sample has about 450,000 distinct CDR3 sequences, roughly a quarter seen once; the top ten hold roughly 28%. The CDR3 has 11 residues. The V end lost 4 bases, the J end lost 4 bases, and 2 bases lay between the germline ends. Germline V gives CDR1 MDHEN, CDR2 SYDVKM.

The chain has TRBV28 and TRBJ2-1; D is ambiguous. Sequenced material: peripheral blood mononuclear cells (PBMCs), taken when the disease was refractory, from a patient treated with antithyroid drugs. The TCR was taken from a female donor with Graves disease. The CDR3 is CASSSYNEQFF. The CDR3 nucleotides are TGTGCCAGCAGTTCATACAATGAGCAGTTCTTC.